The T cell receptor beta chain under discussion was sequenced for a study of blood T cell repertoires in COVID-19. About the research overall: Donors in the United States, Italy and Spain gave samples during acute or convalescent COVID-19.

Authors' data handling: The authors estimated nucleated cell counts from reference gene primer amplification. Assay: immunoSEQ multiplex PCR; the TCRdb copy retains only in-frame clones and omits some. V and J calls plus clone size are reproduced from that table; the DNA served to infer D and trimming. The table lists around 270,000 clones, around 84% of them singletons, with less than 2% in the top ten. V shed 5 bases and J shed 5 bases, with 12 bases lying between them. Germline loops: CDR1 MDHEN, CDR2 SYDVKM. This CDR3 is built from 14 residues. This sequence originates from a woman aged 40 to 49 who had recovered from COVID-19. Sequenced: peripheral blood. This chain joins TRBV28 and TRBJ1-4, with D uncertain. The CDR3 spells CASSKTDWNEKLFF. The DNA for the CDR3 is TGTGCCAGCAGTAAGACGGACTGGAATGAAAAACTGTTTTTT.